Described below is a single TCR beta chain sequence and its context. The CDR3 length is 13 residues. V shed 3 bases and J shed 4 bases, with 10 bases lying between them. Germline V CDR1 and CDR2: LNHDA, SQIVND (reference sequence). This record comes from a study of cytomegalovirus exposure and HLA in healthy donors. A multiplex PCR was run with 60 Vbeta primers and 13 Jbeta primers. Assay: immunoSEQ multiplex PCR; the TCRdb copy retains only in-frame clones and omits some. Found here are some 85,000 clones, approximately 78% of them singletons; the top ten hold 4.6%. The chain has TRBV19 and TRBJ2-7; D gene uncertain. The sequenced material came from PBMCs. The origin of this receptor is a middle-aged woman in good health and CMV-seropositive. The CDR3 nucleotides read TGTGCCAGTAGTATGTCTGGCTGGTACGAGCAGTACTTC. Protein product: CASSMSGWYEQYF. Filled out from reference TRBV19 and TRBJ2-7, the complete variable domain reads DGGITQSPKYLFRKEGQNVTLSCEQNLNHDAMYWYRQDPGQGLRLIYYSQIVNDFQKGDIAEGYSVSREKKESFPLTVTSAQKNPTAFYLCASSMSGWYEQYFGPGTRLTVT.